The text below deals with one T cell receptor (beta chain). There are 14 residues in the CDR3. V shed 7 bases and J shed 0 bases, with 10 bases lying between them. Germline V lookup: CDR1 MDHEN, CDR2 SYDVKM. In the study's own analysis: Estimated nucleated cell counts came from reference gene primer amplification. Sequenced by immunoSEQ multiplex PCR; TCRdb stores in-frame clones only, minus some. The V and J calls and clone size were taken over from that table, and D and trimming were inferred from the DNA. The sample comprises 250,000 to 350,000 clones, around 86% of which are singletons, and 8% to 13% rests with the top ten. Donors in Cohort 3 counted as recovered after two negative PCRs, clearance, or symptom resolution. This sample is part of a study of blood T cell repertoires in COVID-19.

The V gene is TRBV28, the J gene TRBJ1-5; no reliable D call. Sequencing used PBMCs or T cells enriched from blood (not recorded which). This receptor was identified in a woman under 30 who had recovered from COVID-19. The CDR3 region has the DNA TGTGCCAGCACCGCGGCAAATAGCAATCAGCCCCAGCATTTT. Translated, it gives CASTAANSNQPQHF.